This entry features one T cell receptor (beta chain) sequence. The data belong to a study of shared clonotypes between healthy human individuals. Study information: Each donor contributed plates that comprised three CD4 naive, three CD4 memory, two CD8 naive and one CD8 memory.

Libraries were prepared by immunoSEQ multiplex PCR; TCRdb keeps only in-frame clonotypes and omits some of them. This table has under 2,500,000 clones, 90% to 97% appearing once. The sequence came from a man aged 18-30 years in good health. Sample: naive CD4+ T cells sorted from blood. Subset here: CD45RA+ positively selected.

The CDR3 region has the DNA TGTGCCAGCAGCTTATCAAGCGGGTACACTGAAGCTTTCTTT. Protein: CASSLSSGYTEAFF. V usage is TRBV11-2 and J usage is TRBJ1-1; no definite D call. This CDR3 comprises 14 residues. V lost 2 bases and J 3 bases, leaving 10 bases between the germline ends. The germline V gene has CDR1 SGHAT and CDR2 FQNNGV.